This T cell receptor beta chain derives from a study of long-term antiretroviral therapy in people with HIV. Study-wide background: It was about a decade after the earliest samples that the 2015 immediate-ART recommendation appeared. Whole-study results and caveats: Relative to transplant donor controls, diversity remained lower despite increasing after ART. CDR3 length ranges were narrower in HIV repertoires than in controls.

CDR3 length equals 15 residues. Germline loops: CDR1 SEHNR, CDR2 FQNEAQ (reference sequence). V was cut by 1 base and J by 2 bases, with 11 bases left in between. This clone was detected once. Its matching antigen is unknown. Runs used v3.0 of the immunoSEQ assay and were done at survey level. The repertoire was sequenced with immunoSEQ multiplex PCR; TCRdb's copy has only in-frame clones and lacks some. The sample has 20,000 to 30,000 clones; about 91% are singletons. This sample comprised unsorted PBMCs, obtained 1.8 years before starting antiretroviral therapy. The chain carries TRBV7-9 and TRBJ1-1, with D unresolved. This TCR came from a man in his fifties or sixties with HIV. The CDR3 protein is CASSLDPVPNTEAFF. In DNA form, the CDR3 reads TGTGCCAGCAGCTTAGATCCAGTCCCAAACACTGAAGCTTTCTTT.